The TCR beta chain under discussion was sequenced for a study of shared clonotypes between healthy human individuals. Study summary: Each donor had three CD4 naive, three CD4 memory, two CD8 naive and one CD8 memory plate.

Germline CDR1 SGHVS, CDR2 FQNEAQ. This CDR3 is built from 15 residues. After removal of 5 bases from V and 5 bases from J, the junction contained 8 bases not matched to a gene. Points from the study as a whole: The study's rarefaction showed incomplete sorted-subset sequencing despite large depth.

It was at deep level that the assay was run. The table came from immunoSEQ multiplex PCR; TCRdb's copy has only in-frame clones and leaves some out. The data show fewer than 350,000 clones, with roughly 84% seen just once and around 16% held by the top ten. A remark on this clone: The antigen remains unidentified.

HIV-negative, healthy adults without recent acute infections or vaccinations were the donors. The clonotype comes from a man aged 18 to 30 in good health. The sequenced sample consisted of memory CD8+ T cells sorted from blood. Subset denoted: CD45RO+ cells pooled with CCR7-negative TemRA cells. V gene TRBV7-8 combines with J gene TRBJ2-2, with TRBD1 identical over 7 bases. The CDR3 sequence: CASSPLTGRTGELFF. CDR3 coding DNA: TGTGCCAGCAGCCCACTGACAGGGCGGACCGGGGAGCTGTTTTTT.